Here is one T cell receptor beta chain with its context. What it recognizes is unknown. The sample comes from a study of CD8+ T cells in alopecia areata. Study conclusions and caveats: Normal scalp had lower clonality than lesional scalp, with alopecia totalis/universalis lesions showing this most strongly. Both scalp clonality and the expanded CD8+ clones among the top 100 showed a significant decrease with tofacitinib.

Trimming took 5 bases from V and 2 from J, leaving 14 bases between them. There are 14 residues in the CDR3. CDR1 is SGHDT, CDR2 YYEEEE, per germline. Extraction and reverse transcription of RNA yielded cDNA as the sequencing template. Measured with immunoSEQ multiplex PCR; TCRdb has only the in-frame clones, and not every one. Found here are roughly 200,000 clones, 45% to 75% of them singletons; the top ten hold approximately 3.4%. Treatment reported: oral pan-JAK inhibitor, 5-10 mg twice daily. Source: CD4+ T cells sorted from blood, taken at week 4, from a patient treated with tofacitinib. The chain joins TRBV5-6 to TRBJ2-7, with D possibly matching TRBD1 (6 bases). The sequence came from a human donor with alopecia areata. DNA for the CDR3: TGTGCCAGCAGGGGGATTGGACAGCCCTACGAGCAGTACTTC. Protein product: CASRGIGQPYEQYF.